These 17 T cell receptor beta chains share one sample of origin, sequenced in a study of blood T cell repertoires in COVID-19. Repertoires were generated with immunoSEQ multiplex PCR, while TCRdb's copy carries only in-frame clones and drops some. Of 150,000 to 200,000 clones listed, around 87% are singletons. The material sequenced was peripheral blood. The receptors were gathered from a man in his forties or fifties with acute or convalescent COVID-19.

The chain employs TRBV19 and TRBJ1-4; TRBD1 matches at 10 bases. CDR1 LNHDA and CDR2 SQIVND come from the germline V gene (reference sequence). The V and J ends lost 8 bases and 8 bases, in that order; junction bases with no gene match: 8. This CDR3 is built from 14 residues. Written as DNA, the CDR3 is TGTGCCAGTTCCGAGGGACAGGGGCAGGAAAAACTGTTTTTT. Its translation: CASSEGQGQEKLFF.

The chain carries TRBV30 and TRBJ2-7, with 13 nucleotides matching TRBD2. The ends lost 3 bases at V and 0 bases at J; junction bases unmatched: 5. In germline, CDR1 is GTSNPN, CDR2 SVGIG (reference sequence). This CDR3 comprises 16 residues. The CDR3 sequence is CAWRLAGGLSSYEQYF. In DNA, the CDR3 is TGTGCCTGGAGACTAGCGGGAGGGCTGAGCTCCTACGAGCAGTACTTC.

Concerning this clone itself: This specimen includes other DNA sequences encoding the same CDR3. This chain joins TRBV3-1 (or the pseudogene TRBV3-2) and TRBJ2-2; possibly TRBD2 for D (5 bases). The ends were cut back, 3 bases at V and 2 bases at J, with 10 bases in the middle. The CDR3 length is 15 residues. CDR1 is LGHDT, CDR2 YNNKEL, per germline (reference sequence). CDR3 region: CASSQGTRNTGELFF. The CDR3 DNA reads TGTGCCAGCAGCCAGGGTACTAGAAACACCGGGGAGCTGTTTTTT.

The CDR3 sequence is CASSKGAEETQYF. The CDR3 DNA reads as TGTGCCAGTAGTAAGGGAGCCGAAGAGACCCAGTACTTC. This chain uses TRBV19 with TRBJ2-5; possibly TRBD2 for D (5 bases). Germline-derived CDR1 and CDR2 are LNHDA and SQIVND (reference sequence). This CDR3 is built from 13 residues. V lost 4 bases and J 3 bases, leaving 9 bases between the germline ends.

The V call is TRBV24-1, the J call TRBJ2-1; 8 nucleotides line up with TRBD2. V was clipped by 4 bases and J by 11 bases; unmatched bases: 6. The CDR3 contains 13 residues. Per germline, CDR1 KGHDR and CDR2 SFDVKD. The CDR3 nucleotides are TGTGCCACCAGTGACCAAGGACTAGCCAAGCAGTTCTTC. Residues: CATSDQGLAKQFF.

This chain joins TRBV28 and TRBJ1-5; 8 nucleotides align to TRBD1. The junction had 8 bases not matched to a gene; V was cut back by 10 bases and J by 3 bases. This CDR3 comprises 14 residues. Germline-derived CDR1 and CDR2 are MDHEN and SYDVKM. The CDR3 nucleotides are TGTGCCACCTACCCAGGGGGCCACAATCAGCCCCAGCATTTT. Its translation: CATYPGGHNQPQHF.

V gene TRBV7-9 combines with J gene TRBJ2-1; 10 bases are a match to TRBD2. J lost 7 bases, V lost 0 bases, and 9 bases had no gene match. This CDR3 is built from 17 residues. Germline-derived CDR1 and CDR2 are SEHNR and FQNEAQ (reference sequence). The CDR3 protein is CASSLAKREGLFNEQFF. The CDR3 DNA reads TGTGCCAGCAGCTTAGCAAAGCGGGAGGGCTTGTTTAATGAGCAGTTCTTC.

The chain recombines TRBV2 with TRBJ1-5, with TRBD1 as a possible D gene (5 bases). Trimming took 0 bases from V and 2 from J, leaving 11 bases between them. CDR3 length equals 16 residues. The germline gives CDR1 SNHLY, CDR2 FYNNEI. CDR3 sequence (DNA): TGTGCCAGCAGTGAAGCAGCGGGGGTTGGCAATCAGCCCCAGCATTTT. Protein sequence: CASSEAAGVGNQPQHF.

The chain uses TRBV6-5 and TRBJ2-3; perhaps TRBD2 as D (6 bases). Germline V CDR1 and CDR2: MNHEY, SVGAGI. The germline V and J ends were trimmed by 6 bases and 1 base, with 14 bases remaining between them. This CDR3 comprises 15 residues. Here the CDR3 reads CASSQGLRGTDTQYF. CDR3 bases: TGTGCCAGCAGCCAGGGACTGCGGGGCACAGATACGCAGTATTTT.

This clone was observed a few times. This chain connects TRBV7-9 to TRBJ2-3; D possibly corresponds to TRBD1 (6 bases). Germline CDR1 reads SEHNR; CDR2 reads FQNEAQ (reference sequence). V lost 3 bases to trimming and J lost 0 bases, with 10 bases between them. This CDR3 is 15 amino acids long. CDR3 coding DNA: TGTGCCAGCAGCTTTGACAGGACAAGCACAGATACGCAGTATTTT. Translation gives CASSFDRTSTDTQYF.

The chain carries TRBV28 and TRBJ1-5, with 7 nucleotides matching TRBD1. This CDR3 has 18 residues. V dropped 4 bases and J dropped 0; count of bases not matched to a gene: 12. Germline CDR1 MDHEN, CDR2 SYDVKM. CDR3 sequence: CASSSTLTGQYSNQPQHF. CDR3 sequence (DNA): TGTGCCAGCAGTTCAACTCTTACGGGACAGTATAGCAATCAGCCCCAGCATTTT.

The CDR3 sequence: CASGLQGANYEQYF. For the CDR3, the DNA is TGTGCCAGCGGTCTACAGGGGGCGAACTACGAGCAGTACTTC. The chain is built from TRBV7-2 and TRBJ2-7, with TRBD1 identical over 9 bases. Germline values: CDR1 SGHTA, CDR2 FQGNSA. The CDR3 has 14 amino acids. V lost 8 bases and J lost 3; bases outside the gene matches: 8.

The rearrangement uses TRBV4-3 and TRBJ1-5, with D hard to call. Trimming shortened V by 4 bases and J by 6 bases, and 16 bases separated the two germline ends. This CDR3 has 15 residues. CDR1 and CDR2 (germline): LGHNA, YSLEER. The CDR3 DNA sequence: TGCGCCAGCAGCCTTGATAGCAAGGGAGGTCAGCCCCAGCATTTT. It translates to CASSLDSKGGQPQHF.

This clone turned up a few times. This sample includes further DNA sequences coding for the same CDR3. This chain connects TRBV11-3 to TRBJ2-3, with 10 bases identical to TRBD1. CDR3 length: 13 amino acids. V shed 3 bases, J shed 6 bases, and the junction held 0 bases outside the gene matches. CDR1 SGHNT and CDR2 YENEEA come from the germline V gene. The DNA for the CDR3 is TGTGCCAGCAGCTTGGGACAGGGGGATACGCAGTATTTT. Translating it yields CASSLGQGDTQYF.

The chain has TRBV28 and TRBJ1-5, with TRBD1 matching 11 bases. This CDR3 has 15 residues. Germline-derived CDR1 and CDR2 are MDHEN and SYDVKM. V trimming: 6 bases; J trimming: 3 bases; junction bases outside the gene matches: 4. CDR3 DNA: TGTGCCAGCAGGCGGACAGGGGGCAACAATCAGCCCCAGCATTTT. Translating gives CASRRTGGNNQPQHF.

The rearrangement links TRBV5-1 to TRBJ2-1; D may be TRBD2 (5 bases). This CDR3 region has 14 residues. CDR1 is SGHRS and CDR2 is YFSETQ in the germline V gene. The V end was cut by 4 bases, the J end by 7 bases, with 15 bases between. The CDR3: CASSPSSKVNEQFF. In DNA form, the CDR3 reads TGCGCCAGCAGCCCTAGCAGTAAGGTGAATGAGCAGTTCTTC.

Worth noting for this clone: In the same sample, other DNA sequences code for this CDR3. CDR3 sequence (DNA): TGTGCCAGCTCGACAGGGGGACAGCCCCAGCATTTT. This translates into CASSTGGQPQHF. This sequence joins TRBV28 and TRBJ1-5; 9 bases match TRBD1. The CDR3 has 12 residues. Germline V gene data show CDR1 as MDHEN and CDR2 as SYDVKM. V shed 8 bases, J shed 7 bases, and the junction held 3 bases outside the gene matches.